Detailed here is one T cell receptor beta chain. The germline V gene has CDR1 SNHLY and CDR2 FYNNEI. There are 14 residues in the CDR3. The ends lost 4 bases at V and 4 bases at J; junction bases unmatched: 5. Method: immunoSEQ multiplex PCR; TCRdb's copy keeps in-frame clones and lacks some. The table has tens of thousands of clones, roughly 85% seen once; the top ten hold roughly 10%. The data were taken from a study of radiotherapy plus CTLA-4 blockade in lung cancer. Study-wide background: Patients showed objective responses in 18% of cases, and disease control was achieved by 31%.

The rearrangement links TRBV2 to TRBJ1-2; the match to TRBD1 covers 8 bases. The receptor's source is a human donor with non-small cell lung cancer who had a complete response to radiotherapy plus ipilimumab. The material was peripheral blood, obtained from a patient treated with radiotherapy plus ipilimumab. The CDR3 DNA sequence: TGTGCCAGCAGTGGAACAGGGGGGACCTATGGCTACACCTTC. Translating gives CASSGTGGTYGYTF.